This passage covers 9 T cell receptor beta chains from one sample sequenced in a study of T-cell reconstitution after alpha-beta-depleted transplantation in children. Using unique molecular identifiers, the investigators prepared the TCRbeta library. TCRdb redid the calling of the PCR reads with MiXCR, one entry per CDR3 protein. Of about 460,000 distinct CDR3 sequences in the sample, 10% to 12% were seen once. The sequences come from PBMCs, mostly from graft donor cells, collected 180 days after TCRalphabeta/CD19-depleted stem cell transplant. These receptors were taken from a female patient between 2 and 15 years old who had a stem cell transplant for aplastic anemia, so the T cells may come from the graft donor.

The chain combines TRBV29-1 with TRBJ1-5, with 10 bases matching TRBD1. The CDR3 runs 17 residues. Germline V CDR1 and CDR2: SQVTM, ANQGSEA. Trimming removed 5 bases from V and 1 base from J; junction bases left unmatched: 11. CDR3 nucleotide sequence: TGCAGCGTTTCGACAGGGGGCGCCGGTAAGAGCAATCAGCCCCAGCATTTT. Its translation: CSVSTGGAGKSNQPQHF. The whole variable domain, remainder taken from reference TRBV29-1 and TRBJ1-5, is SAVISQKPSRDICQRGTSLTIQCQVDSQVTMMFWYRQQPGQSLTLIATANQGSEATYESGFVIDKFPISRPNLTFSTLTVSNMSPEDSSIYLCSVSTGGAGKSNQPQHFGDGTRLSIL.

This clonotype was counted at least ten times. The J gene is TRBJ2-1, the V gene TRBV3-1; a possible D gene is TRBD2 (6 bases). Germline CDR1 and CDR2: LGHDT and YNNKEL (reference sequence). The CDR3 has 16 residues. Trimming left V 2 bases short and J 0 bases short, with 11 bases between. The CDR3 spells CASSQRLGLSYNEQFF. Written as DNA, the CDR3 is TGTGCCAGCAGCCAACGACTAGGCCTCTCCTACAATGAGCAGTTCTTC.

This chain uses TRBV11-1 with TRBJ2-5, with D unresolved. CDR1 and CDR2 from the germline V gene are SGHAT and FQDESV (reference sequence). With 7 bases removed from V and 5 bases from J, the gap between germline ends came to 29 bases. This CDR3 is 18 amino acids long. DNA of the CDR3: TGTGCCAGCACCCCAGAGATTCAACGGCCAAATTTTTGGGAGACCCAGTACTTC. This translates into CASTPEIQRPNFWETQYF. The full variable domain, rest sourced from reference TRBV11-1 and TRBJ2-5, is EAEVAQSPRYKITEKSQAVAFWCDPISGHATLYWYRQILGQGPELLVQFQDESVVDDSQLPKDRFSAERLKGVDSTLKIQPAELGDSAMYLCASTPEIQRPNFWETQYFGPGTRLLVL.

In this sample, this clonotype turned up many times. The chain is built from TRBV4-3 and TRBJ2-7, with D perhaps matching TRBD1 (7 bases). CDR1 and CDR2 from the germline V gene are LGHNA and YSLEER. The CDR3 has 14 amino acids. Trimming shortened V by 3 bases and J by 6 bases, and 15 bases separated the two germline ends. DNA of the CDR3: TGCGCCAGCAGCCAGAAGGACAGGAGGGGCGAGCAGTACTTC. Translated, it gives CASSQKDRRGEQYF.

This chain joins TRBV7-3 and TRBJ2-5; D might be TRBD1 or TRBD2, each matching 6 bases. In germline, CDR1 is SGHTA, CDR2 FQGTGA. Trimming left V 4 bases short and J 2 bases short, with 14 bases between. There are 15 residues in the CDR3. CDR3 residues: CASSSNGGLQETQYF. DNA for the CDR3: TGTGCCAGCAGCTCAAACGGGGGCTTGCAAGAGACCCAGTACTTC. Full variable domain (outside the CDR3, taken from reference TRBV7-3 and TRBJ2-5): GAGVSQTPSNKVTEKGKYVELRCDPISGHTALYWYRQSLGQGPEFLIYFQGTGAADDSGLPNDRFFAVRPEGSVSTLKIQRTERGDSAVYLCASSSNGGLQETQYFGPGTRLLVL.

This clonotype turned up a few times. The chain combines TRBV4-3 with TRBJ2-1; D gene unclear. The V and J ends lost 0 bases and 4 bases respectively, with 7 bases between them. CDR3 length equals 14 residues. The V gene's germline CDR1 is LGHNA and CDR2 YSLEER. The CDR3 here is CASSQDRLYNEQFF. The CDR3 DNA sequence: TGCGCCAGCAGCCAAGATCGCTTGTACAATGAGCAGTTCTTC.

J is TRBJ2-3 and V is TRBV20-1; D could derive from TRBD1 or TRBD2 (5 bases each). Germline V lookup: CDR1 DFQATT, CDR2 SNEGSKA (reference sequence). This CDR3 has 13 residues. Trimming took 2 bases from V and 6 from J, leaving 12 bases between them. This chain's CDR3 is CSARSGLRDTQYF. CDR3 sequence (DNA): TGCAGTGCTAGATCGGGGCTGCGGGATACGCAGTATTTT.

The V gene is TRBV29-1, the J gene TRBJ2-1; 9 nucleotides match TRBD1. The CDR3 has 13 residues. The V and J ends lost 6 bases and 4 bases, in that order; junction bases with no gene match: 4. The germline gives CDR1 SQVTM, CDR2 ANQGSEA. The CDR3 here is CSVPGTGYNEQFF. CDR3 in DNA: TGCAGCGTCCCCGGGACAGGGTACAATGAGCAGTTCTTC.

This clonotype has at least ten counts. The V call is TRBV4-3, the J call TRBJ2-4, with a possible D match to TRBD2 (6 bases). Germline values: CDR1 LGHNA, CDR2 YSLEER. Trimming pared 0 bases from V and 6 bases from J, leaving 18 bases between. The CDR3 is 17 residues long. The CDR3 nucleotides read TGCGCCAGCAGCCAAGATTGGGGCGGGCTAGCGCTAAACATTCAGTACTTC. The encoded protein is CASSQDWGGLALNIQYF.